The source of this TCR beta chain is a study of cytomegalovirus exposure and HLA in healthy donors. Study-level findings and limits: Per a later analysis, about 17,000 TCR beta sequences showed association with HLA alleles at 0.05 false discovery rate. An analysis was carried out later, and it reportedly showed fewer N-insertions in an Asian-associated ancestry cluster than the roughly 700-donor mean. CMV serostatus was the only immune exposure information that was available. Sequencing had likely introduced a cluster of highly shared sequence variants as an artifact.

With 60 Vbeta and 13 Jbeta primers, the PCR was carried out. Profiled with immunoSEQ multiplex PCR; TCRdb holds only in-frame clones, not every one. The sample contains some 84,000 clones, about 60% of which appear only once. As to this clone: Its antigen remains unidentified.

CDR1 is WNHNN and CDR2 is SYGVQD in the germline V gene (reference sequence). The V gene lost 3 bases and the J gene lost 6 bases, with 12 bases spanning the gap. This CDR3 spans 14 amino acids. The sequenced sample was PBMCs. This TCR derives from a woman in her 40s in good health and CMV-seropositive. The chain uses TRBV10-1 and TRBJ2-1; TRBD2 might be the D (6 bases). In nucleotides, the CDR3 is TGCGCCAGCAGTGACGGGCCCGGGAGCAATGAGCAGTTCTTC. Amino acid sequence: CASSDGPGSNEQFF.